These 19 T cell receptor beta chains share one sample of origin, sequenced in a study of shared clonotypes between healthy human individuals. CD45RO negativity and positive selection for CCR7 defined naive CD8 cells, a population that excluded terminally differentiated effector memory CD45RA+ cells. The assay was immunoSEQ multiplex PCR, and TCRdb's table has in-frame clones only and misses some. The sample yields some 2.1 million clones, 93% seen once. Sequenced material: naive CD8+ T cells from PBMCs. The receptors derive from a man aged 18 to 29 in good health. Some clones in this sample may be carry-over from other donors' samples.

This clone was counted between two and nine times. V gene TRBV4-1 combines with J gene TRBJ1-1; 7 nucleotides match TRBD1. J lost 1 base, V lost 0 bases, and 5 bases had no gene match. Per the germline V gene, CDR1 is MGHRA and CDR2 is YSYEKL. This CDR3 has 16 residues. The CDR3 loop reads CASSQDPTGSNTEAFF. The CDR3 nucleotides are TGCGCCAGCAGCCAAGATCCGACAGGGTCGAACACTGAAGCTTTCTTT.

The CDR3 DNA follows: TGTGCCAGCAGCTTAACGGGGGCGGCTAATGAAAAACTGTTTTTT. As protein: CASSLTGAANEKLFF. The chain carries TRBV13 and TRBJ1-4, with TRBD1 as a possible D gene (6 bases). There are 15 residues in the CDR3. CDR1 and CDR2 (germline): PRHDT, FYEKMQ (reference sequence). With 2 bases removed from V and 3 bases from J, the gap between germline ends came to 10 bases.

This clone was observed a single time. V is TRBV6-1 and J is TRBJ2-7; TRBD2 might be the D (6 bases). Per the germline V gene, CDR1 is MNHNS and CDR2 is SASEGT. The V gene lost 6 bases and the J gene lost 3 bases, with 12 bases spanning the gap. CDR3 length: 13 residues. As DNA, the CDR3 is TGTGCCAGCAGACCCGGGGGAATCTACGAGCAGTACTTC. It codes for CASRPGGIYEQYF.

This rearrangement joins TRBV4-2 to TRBJ2-7, with no clear D. V was trimmed by 4 bases and J by 6 bases, leaving 10 bases between them. The CDR3 contains 12 residues. The germline gives CDR1 LGHNA, CDR2 YNFKEQ. The CDR3 bases are TGTGCCAGCAGCCCGAATCGCCTCGAGCAGTACTTC. It encodes CASSPNRLEQYF.

This chain links TRBV13 with TRBJ1-2; possibly TRBD1 for D (6 bases). CDR1 is PRHDT and CDR2 is FYEKMQ in the germline V gene (reference sequence). The CDR3 is 17 amino acids. Trimming pared 0 bases from V and 1 base from J, leaving 15 bases between. CDR3 sequence: CASSLGDRVTFNYGYTF. CDR3 nucleotide sequence: TGTGCCAGCAGCTTAGGGGACAGAGTTACCTTTAACTATGGCTACACCTTC.

The CDR3 protein is CASSQDYYAGRNTGELFF. The CDR3 nucleotides are TGCGCCAGCAGCCAAGATTATTACGCGGGGCGGAACACCGGGGAGCTGTTTTTT. The rearrangement joins TRBV4-3 to TRBJ2-2; TRBD2 is a possible D gene (6 bases). Trimming shortened V by 0 bases and J by 1 base, and 15 bases separated the two germline ends. CDR3 length: 18 amino acids. Per the germline V gene, CDR1 is LGHNA and CDR2 is YSLEER.

CDR3 DNA sequence: TGTGCCAGCAGCCCCCGGGGGGGTTGGGAAAAACTGTTTTTT. This translates into CASSPRGGWEKLFF. This sequence joins TRBV11-2 and TRBJ1-4; tentative D call: TRBD1 (5 bases). The germline gives CDR1 SGHAT, CDR2 FQNNGV. V was cut by 5 bases and J by 8 bases, with 15 bases left in between. The CDR3 is 14 amino acids. The full variable domain, in which reference TRBV11-2 and TRBJ1-4 provide the parts outside the CDR3, is EAGVAQSPRYKIIEKRQSVAFWCNPISGHATLYWYQQILGQGPKLLIQFQNNGVVDDSQLPKDRFSAERLKGVDSTLKIQPAKLEDSAVYLCASSPRGGWEKLFFGSGTQLSVL.

The V gene is TRBV27, the J gene TRBJ2-6, with TRBD1 matching over 7 bases. CDR1 and CDR2 (germline): MNHEY, SMNVEV (reference sequence). Losses at the gene ends were 7 bases for V and 2 bases for J; bases not matched to a gene: 5. The CDR3 length is 15 residues. The CDR3 DNA follows: TGTGCCAGCAAGATCGGGACAGCTGGGGCCAACGTCCTGACTTTC. Residues: CASKIGTAGANVLTF.

This chain joins TRBV11-2 and TRBJ2-1, with a possible D match to TRBD2 (5 bases). V was cut by 3 bases and J by 13 bases, with 10 bases left in between. The germline V gene encodes CDR1 SGHAT and CDR2 FQNNGV. CDR3 length: 11 residues. CDR3 DNA: TGTGCCAGCAGCTTCCGAGACTACCAGTTCTTC. Encoded protein: CASSFRDYQFF.

V is TRBV7-8 and J is TRBJ2-3, with TRBD2 identical over 9 bases. There are 16 residues in the CDR3. Unmatched junction bases numbered 8, after V lost 3 bases and J lost 4 bases. Germline CDR1 SGHVS, CDR2 FQNEAQ. The CDR3: CASSFYLAGVADTQYF. The CDR3 coding sequence is TGTGCCAGCAGCTTTTATTTAGCGGGAGTTGCAGATACGCAGTATTTT.

The chain uses TRBV5-1 and TRBJ2-2; possibly TRBD2 for D (5 bases). Germline V CDR1 and CDR2: SGHRS, YFSETQ. V was trimmed by 7 bases and J by 5 bases, leaving 12 bases between them. This CDR3 spans 13 amino acids. CDR3 residues: CASGMRVTGELFF. As DNA, the CDR3 is TGCGCCAGCGGCATGAGGGTAACCGGGGAGCTGTTTTTT.

V is TRBV29-1 and J is TRBJ2-7; 15 bases are a match to TRBD2. The CDR3 contains 14 residues. From germline, CDR1 is SQVTM and CDR2 ANQGSEA. J gave up 5 bases and V 6 bases, and 5 bases lay outside the gene matches. The CDR3 DNA follows: TGCAGCGTGGGACTAGCGGGAGGTCCCCACGAGCAGTACTTC. Translated, it gives CSVGLAGGPHEQYF.

This clone was counted only a few times. This chain uses TRBV2 with TRBJ1-4; 8 bases align to TRBD1. The CDR3 is 16 amino acids. Germline-derived CDR1 and CDR2 are SNHLY and FYNNEI. Trimming cost V 5 bases and J 1 base; bases outside gene matches: 6. The CDR3 DNA sequence: TGTGCCAGCAGTAACCCTGACAGGGGAACTAATGAAAAACTGTTTTTT. This gives the protein CASSNPDRGTNEKLFF. Full variable domain (remainder filled in from reference TRBV2 and TRBJ1-4): EPEVTQTPSHQVTQMGQEVILRCVPISNHLYFYWYRQILGQKVEFLVSFYNNEISEKSEIFDDQFSVERPDGSNFTLKIRSTKLEDSAMYFCASSNPDRGTNEKLFFGSGTQLSVL.

The V gene is TRBV7-6, the J gene TRBJ2-7, with D maybe TRBD1 (6 bases). The V end was cut by 0 bases, the J end by 5 bases, with 14 bases between. The length of the CDR3 is 15 residues. Germline assignment: CDR1 SGHVS and CDR2 FNYEAQ. The CDR3 DNA reads as TGTGCCAGCAGCTTAGCACCCAGCCCAGGGGACGAGCAGTACTTC. It encodes CASSLAPSPGDEQYF.

This clone was seen only a few times. The CDR3 DNA reads as TGTGCCAGCAGCAGGGACAGGGAAAGATGGGAAAAACTGTTTTTT. Protein sequence: CASSRDRERWEKLFF. The V gene is TRBV21-1, the J gene TRBJ1-4; TRBD1 is the table's D call, not checked against the DNA. TRBV21-1 is a recognized pseudogene. The CDR3 runs to 15 residues.

The table lists this clone with a count of one. The CDR3 DNA sequence: TGTGCCAGCAGTGAACTGACGGGGAGTTCCTACGAGCAGTACTTC. Its translation: CASSELTGSSYEQYF. V is TRBV27 and J is TRBJ2-7, with TRBD2 as a possible D gene (5 bases). The ends were cut back, 5 bases at V and 1 base at J, with 15 bases in the middle. Germline lookup yields CDR1 MNHEY and CDR2 SMNVEV (reference sequence). CDR3 size: 15 residues.

The rearrangement links TRBV30 to TRBJ1-2, with no clear D. Germline V lookup: CDR1 GTSNPN, CDR2 SVGIG (reference sequence). The CDR3 totals 10 residues. The CDR3 here is CAYDWYGYTF. The CDR3 region has the DNA TGTGCTTATGACTGGTATGGCTACACCTTC. The whole variable domain, filled in from reference TRBV30 and TRBJ1-2, reads SQTIHQWPATLVQPVGSPLSLECTVEGTSNPNLYWYRQAAGRGLQLLFYSVGIGQISSEVPQNLSASRPQDRQFILSSKKLLLSDSGFYLCAYDWYGYTFGSGTRLTVV.

The genes are TRBV2 and TRBJ2-1; maybe TRBD2 (5 bases). The germline V and J ends were trimmed by 4 bases and 3 bases, with 13 bases remaining between them. The CDR3 has 15 amino acids. The germline V gene has CDR1 SNHLY and CDR2 FYNNEI. CDR3 sequence reads: CASSAKSGYYNEQFF. The CDR3 DNA reads as TGTGCCAGCAGTGCGAAAAGCGGATACTACAATGAGCAGTTCTTC.

Comments on this clone: In the same sample, other DNA sequences code for this CDR3. The genes are TRBV19 and TRBJ2-7; D uncertain. With 0 bases removed from V and 4 bases from J, the gap between germline ends came to 4 bases. CDR1 is LNHDA and CDR2 is SQIVND in the germline V gene (reference sequence). The CDR3 has 12 amino acids. CDR3 protein: CASSIEGYEQYF. DNA for the CDR3: TGTGCCAGTAGTATAGAGGGATACGAGCAGTACTTC.